The 26 T cell receptor beta chains presented below share a single source sample, sequenced in a study of metastatic and nonmetastatic thyroid tumors. TCRdb reanalyzed the PCR reads with MiXCR. The sample has some 20,000 clones; 24% are singletons. Every patient underwent thyroid surgery untreated. Sequencing used tumor tissue. The receptor source for this set is a female donor with papillary thyroid cancer or a benign thyroid nodule (not recorded which). Some clones in this sample may be carry-over from other donors' samples.

The chain joins TRBV7-8 to TRBJ1-5; D perhaps matches TRBD1 (6 bases). Trimming stripped 5 bases from V and 3 bases from J, with 14 bases between. Germline V gives CDR1 SGHVS, CDR2 FQNEAQ. CDR3 size: 15 residues. The CDR3 nucleotides are TGTGCCAGCAGCGCCGGACAGACCCTCAATCAGCCCCAGCATTTT. Translated: CASSAGQTLNQPQHF.

This clone was found a few times. The chain employs TRBV6-1 and TRBJ1-3, with D maybe TRBD1 (6 bases). Trimming removed 8 bases at V and 0 bases at J, with 8 bases between. The CDR3 is made up of 13 amino acids. Germline CDR1 reads MNHNS; CDR2 reads SASEGT. CDR3 loop: CASQGISGNTIYF. For the CDR3, the DNA is TGTGCCAGCCAGGGGATCTCTGGAAACACCATATATTTT.

This clone was seen more than once but under ten times. J is TRBJ1-3 and V is TRBV5-6; unclear D gene. Germline loops: CDR1 SGHDT, CDR2 YYEEEE. V lost 0 bases and J 3 bases, leaving 7 bases between the germline ends. The CDR3 consists of 14 residues. CDR3 sequence reads: CASSLGLLGNTIYF. CDR3 DNA: TGTGCCAGCAGCTTGGGTCTACTTGGAAACACCATATATTTT.

This clone qualifies as medium-sized (0.01 to 0.1%). The CDR3 DNA reads as TGTGCCATCAGTTCGGACGGTGGGACCTACGAGCAGTACTTC. Its protein is CAISSDGGTYEQYF. The J gene is TRBJ2-7, the V gene TRBV10-3; no clear D. This CDR3 contains 14 residues. Germline CDR1 is ENHRY and CDR2 is SYGVKD. V lost 5 bases and J 2 bases, leaving 13 bases between the germline ends.

The sample holds a few counts of this clone. The rearrangement links TRBV24-1 to TRBJ1-5; the D gene is possibly TRBD1 (5 bases). CDR1 KGHDR and CDR2 SFDVKD come from the germline V gene. The V end lost 5 bases, the J end lost 8 bases, and 12 bases lay between the germline ends. CDR3 length: 13 residues. The CDR3 here is CATSGPDSEPQHF. CDR3 nucleotides: TGTGCCACCAGTGGCCCTGACAGTGAGCCCCAGCATTTT.

This clone is medium-sized (0.01 to 0.1%). The V gene is TRBV6-2 or TRBV6-3, the J gene TRBJ1-2; D gene ambiguous. Per the germline V gene, CDR1 is MNHEY and CDR2 is SVGEGT. Trimming took off 4 bases at V and 0 bases at J, with 6 bases between the two ends. The CDR3 consists of 13 residues. The CDR3 DNA sequence: TGTGCCAGCAGTTCCCCACCTAACTATGGCTACACCTTC. Translation gives CASSSPPNYGYTF.

This clone was counted ten times or more. This rearrangement joins TRBV30 to TRBJ1-4, with a tentative D call TRBD1 (5 bases). V gave up 3 bases and J gave up 2 bases, with 13 bases separating them. Looked up from germline, CDR1 is GTSNPN and CDR2 is SVGIG (reference sequence). This CDR3 is 15 amino acids long. In nucleotides, the CDR3 is TGTGCCTGGAGCCCACCTCCAGGGACTAATGAAAAACTGTTTTTT. Translating it yields CAWSPPPGTNEKLFF.

This clone came up a few times. Sequence at one end of the junction differs from germline and may be a read error. V and J are TRBV6-5 and TRBJ2-2; possible D gene TRBD2, 6 bases. CDR1 and CDR2 (germline): MNHEY, SVGAGI. The CDR3 is 16 residues long. The CDR3, as DNA: TGTGCCAGCAGTTCCCGCGGGCGGGATGAAACCGGGGATCTGTTTTTT. Amino acids: CASSSRGRDETGDLFF.

The table lists this clone with a few counts. The gene calls are TRBV28 and TRBJ2-3; 12 bases match TRBD2. CDR1 and CDR2 from the germline V gene are MDHEN and SYDVKM. The CDR3 sequence is 17 residues long. Trimming took 4 bases from V and 2 from J; bases not matched to a gene: 7. The CDR3 loop reads CASSSILAGGNTDTQYF. The CDR3 nucleotides are TGTGCCAGCAGTTCTATACTAGCGGGAGGCAACACAGATACGCAGTATTTT.

The chain links TRBV5-1 to TRBJ2-2; weak D call: TRBD2 (5 bases). V was trimmed by 0 bases and J by 6 bases, leaving 15 bases between them. There are 16 residues in the CDR3. CDR1 is SGHRS and CDR2 is YFSETQ in the germline V gene. CDR3 in amino acids: CASSLDAGPRPGELFF. The CDR3 nucleotides are TGCGCCAGCAGCTTGGACGCGGGCCCTCGCCCCGGGGAGCTGTTTTTT.

This clone is medium-sized (0.01 to 0.1%) within its sample. The chain recombines TRBV24-1 with TRBJ2-7, with unresolved D. CDR1 is KGHDR, CDR2 SFDVKD, per germline. This CDR3 is built from 14 residues. The V end was cut by 4 bases, the J end by 6 bases, with 15 bases between. This chain's CDR3 is CATSDSGLTGEQYF. The CDR3 region has the DNA TGTGCCACCAGTGACTCCGGCCTAACCGGCGAGCAGTACTTC.

The gene calls are TRBV20-1 and TRBJ2-7; 11 positions match TRBD2. V was pared by 1 base and J by 3 bases, with 2 bases of the junction left unmatched. Germline CDR1 and CDR2: DFQATT and SNEGSKA (reference sequence). The CDR3 is 14 amino acids. CDR3 bases: TGCAGTGCTAGAGTAGCGGGGGGGTACTACGAGCAGTACTTC. Protein sequence: CSARVAGGYYEQYF.

This clone was picked up a small number of times. One end of the junction does not line up with germline, which may come from a read error. The chain uses TRBV6-1 and TRBJ1-2, with a weak D call TRBD1 (6 bases). The CDR3 contains 15 residues. CDR1 is MNHNS, CDR2 SASEGT, per germline. CDR3 coding DNA: TGTGCCAGCAGTCGCAACTGGGGCAGGGGCCATGGCTACGCCTTC. It specifies CASSRNWGRGHGYAF.

This clone was seen a handful of times. The V gene is TRBV7-9, the J gene TRBJ2-2; D could derive from TRBD1 or TRBD2 (5 bases each). Germline CDR1 SEHNR, CDR2 FQNEAQ (reference sequence). The V end was cut by 3 bases, the J end by 1 base, with 6 bases between. CDR3 length: 14 amino acids. CDR3 bases: TGTGCCAGCAGCTTGGGACGGAACACCGGGGAGCTGTTTTTT. It codes for CASSLGRNTGELFF.

This clone has ten or more counts. This sequence joins TRBV27 and TRBJ2-5; D not certain. The CDR3 extends over 15 amino acids. Germline CDR1 is MNHEY and CDR2 is SMNVEV (reference sequence). The germline V and J ends were trimmed by 0 bases and 5 bases, with 13 bases remaining between them. As DNA, the CDR3 is TGTGCCAGCAGTTTATCGGCGCTAGAGATGGAGACCCAGTACTTC. Protein sequence: CASSLSALEMETQYF.

This clone was detected a few times. The gene calls are TRBV24-1 and TRBJ1-1; maybe TRBD1 (6 bases). The CDR3 has 12 residues. CDR1 and CDR2 (germline): KGHDR, SFDVKD. V was shortened by 4 bases and J by 14 bases, with 16 bases between the two germline ends. As DNA, the CDR3 is TGTGCCACCAGTGACGCCGACAGGCGGCTGTTCTTT. Amino acids: CATSDADRRLFF.

Many counts were recorded for this clone. A clone one base away is much larger, so this may be a read error. The identical CDR3 is also encoded by other nucleotide sequences in the sample. This chain links TRBV6-1 with TRBJ1-6; TRBD1 matches at 8 bases. The CDR3 runs to 17 residues. Germline loops: CDR1 MNHNS, CDR2 SASEGT. V lost 5 bases, J lost 5 bases, and 11 bases stayed unmatched. Here the CDR3 reads CASSRDRPGSNNSPLHF. The CDR3 DNA follows: TGTGCCAGCAGTCGGGACAGGCCCGGATCTAATAATTCACCCCTCCACTTT.

As regards this clone: A read error may explain this, as a much larger clone is one base away. Additional DNA sequences in this sample encode the identical CDR3. The rearrangement uses TRBV19 and TRBJ1-1, with unresolved D. Deletions cut 10 bases from V and 6 bases from J, with 12 bases between. The CDR3 extends over 11 amino acids. From germline, CDR1 is LNHDA and CDR2 SQIVND (reference sequence). CDR3 sequence (DNA): TGTGCCATTCAGCGTAACGCTGAAGCTTTCTTT. Its protein is CAIQRNAEAFF.

Points on this clone: Sequence at one end of the junction differs from germline and may be a read error. The chain couples TRBV28 to TRBJ2-2; 7 nucleotides align to TRBD2. Germline V gives CDR1 MDHEN, CDR2 SYDVKM. There are 16 residues in the CDR3. CDR3 loop: CVSSLIAGEGTGELFF. For the CDR3, the DNA is TGTGTCAGCAGTTTAATCGCGGGAGAAGGGACCGGGGAGTTGTTTTTT.

This clone was seen a few times. This chain links TRBV12-3 or TRBV12-4 with TRBJ2-7; 10 bases are a match to TRBD2. Unmatched junction bases numbered 7, after V lost 6 bases and J lost 2 bases. CDR3 length: 15 amino acids. The CDR3 nucleotides are TGTGCCAGCAGGTTATCTAGCGGGGGACCCTACGAGCAGTACTTC. It codes for CASRLSSGGPYEQYF.

This clone was seen repeatedly, ten times or more. In DNA, the CDR3 is TGTGCCAGCAGCACCCGTTTCCACGAGGGCTACACCTTC. It is translated as CASSTRFHEGYTF. This chain links TRBV7-2 with TRBJ1-2; D is uncertain. Trimming stripped 5 bases from V and 8 bases from J, with 15 bases between. There are 13 residues in the CDR3. The germline V gene encodes CDR1 SGHTA and CDR2 FQGNSA.

This clone was counted ten times or more. This chain's CDR3 is CSAGLRQETQYF. CDR3 sequence (DNA): TGCAGTGCGGGACTACGACAAGAGACCCAGTACTTC. The chain joins TRBV20-1 to TRBJ2-5, with 7 nucleotides matching TRBD2. Losses at the gene ends were 6 bases for V and 2 bases for J; bases not matched to a gene: 3. The CDR3 spans 12 residues. CDR1 is DFQATT and CDR2 is SNEGSKA in the germline V gene (reference sequence).

The chain is built from TRBV20-1 and TRBJ2-7, with 7 nucleotides matching TRBD1. The CDR3 sequence is 13 residues long. Germline V gives CDR1 DFQATT, CDR2 SNEGSKA (reference sequence). J was trimmed by 5 bases and V by 3 bases; bases with no gene match: 7. This CDR3 is CSARGVGGHEQYF. The CDR3 bases are TGCAGTGCTAGGGGGGTAGGGGGCCACGAGCAGTACTTC.

A few counts support this clone. This chain joins TRBV6-1 and TRBJ1-4; TRBD1 agrees at 7 bases. CDR1 and CDR2 (germline): MNHNS, SASEGT. The V segment lost 5 bases and the J segment 4 bases; nucleotides outside the gene matches: 7. The CDR3 spans 15 residues. CDR3 residues: CASSPNRGYNEKLFF. The CDR3 DNA follows: TGTGCCAGCAGTCCAAACAGGGGTTATAATGAAAAACTGTTTTTT.

This clone was recorded a few times. This chain links TRBV6-1 with TRBJ2-3; TRBD2 might be the D (7 bases). The CDR3 contains 15 residues. V lost 4 bases, J lost 4 bases, and 15 bases lay in between. Germline lookup yields CDR1 MNHNS and CDR2 SASEGT. The CDR3 loop is CASSAGVAGADTQYF. CDR3 nucleotide sequence: TGTGCCAGCAGTGCAGGGGTCGCGGGAGCAGATACGCAGTATTTT.

This clone turned up a few times. The gene calls are TRBV6-2 or TRBV6-3 and TRBJ2-3; unclear D gene. The germline V gene encodes CDR1 MNHEY and CDR2 SVGEGT. The CDR3 has 14 amino acids. The V end lost 7 bases, the J end lost 5 bases, and 16 bases lay between the germline ends. In nucleotides, the CDR3 is TGTGCCAGCACTAAAGTATTGTTAGGAGATACGCAGTATTTT. Protein product: CASTKVLLGDTQYF.